What follows are 27 T cell receptor beta chains derived from one specimen sequenced in a study of shared T cell receptors in the human thymus listed by TCRdb under 2021. Library construction relied on the immunoSEQ multiplex PCR assay. TCRdb holds this immuneACCESS table with in-frame rearrangements only. Some clones are missing; in checked studies, unresolved V genes explain under half, and the rest has no known cause. Across this sample there are roughly 710,000 clones, with 80% to 90% seen only once. The top ten clones comprise under 0.012% of the sample. These records were also assigned to another study, of human thymus T cells.

The sequenced material came from thymocytes. Receptor source: a girl under two years old with a congenital heart defect. Donor details come from another sample of the same person, matched by shared clones.

Only a few counts were recorded for this clone. The chain combines TRBV7-9 with TRBJ1-6, with 8 bases that match TRBD1. Germline-derived CDR1 and CDR2 are SEHNR and FQNEAQ (reference sequence). CDR3 length: 14 residues. Losses at the gene ends were 6 bases for V and 9 bases for J; bases not matched to a gene: 7. DNA of the CDR3: TGTGCCAGCAGTTCGGACAGGGATTTTTCACCCCTCCACTTT. Protein sequence: CASSSDRDFSPLHF.

The chain employs TRBV7-6 and TRBJ1-5; D is unclear. V was trimmed by 1 base and J by 4 bases, leaving 14 bases between them. The germline gives CDR1 SGHVS, CDR2 FNYEAQ. The CDR3 contains 16 residues. The CDR3 sequence: CASSLVGADPNQPQHF. In DNA form, the CDR3 reads TGTGCCAGCAGCTTAGTTGGAGCAGACCCGAATCAGCCCCAGCATTTT.

V usage is TRBV7-9 and J usage is TRBJ1-5; D call uncertain. V was clipped by 1 base and J by 1 base, with 11 bases between them. This CDR3 is 16 amino acids long. From germline, CDR1 is SEHNR and CDR2 FQNEAQ (reference sequence). The CDR3 DNA reads TGTGCCAGCAGCTTAGTGGAGTTCGGAAGCAATCAGCCCCAGCATTTT. The encoded protein is CASSLVEFGSNQPQHF.

V usage is TRBV5-1 and J usage is TRBJ2-7, with D unclear. The germline V gene encodes CDR1 SGHRS and CDR2 YFSETQ. Trimming removed 2 bases at V and 5 bases at J, with 5 bases between. There are 11 residues in the CDR3. The CDR3 DNA is TGCGCCAGCAGCTTCCAGGACGAGCAGTACTTC. Translating it yields CASSFQDEQYF.

The CDR3 region has the DNA TGTGCCAGCAGTGAAATGGGGACAGGGAATTCACCCCTCCACTTT. It is translated as CASSEMGTGNSPLHF. V gene TRBV2 combines with J gene TRBJ1-6; 9 nucleotides match TRBD1. CDR3 length equals 15 residues. Germline V gene sequence: CDR1 SNHLY, CDR2 FYNNEI. The V segment lost 2 bases and the J segment 7 bases; nucleotides outside the gene matches: 3.

V gene TRBV5-1 combines with J gene TRBJ1-6; the match to TRBD1 covers 7 bases. Germline CDR1 SGHRS, CDR2 YFSETQ. This CDR3 region has 17 residues. Trimming removed 4 bases from V and 7 bases from J; junction bases left unmatched: 14. The CDR3 coding sequence is TGCGCCAGCAGCCGTACTGCCCGGGACAGAAAAAATTCACCCCTCCACTTT. Amino acid sequence: CASSRTARDRKNSPLHF.

V gene TRBV28 combines with J gene TRBJ1-2; 8 positions match TRBD1. V lost 8 bases to trimming and J lost 4 bases; unmatched junction nucleotides: 9. Germline CDR1 is MDHEN and CDR2 is SYDVKM. This CDR3 contains 14 residues. CDR3 region: CASLPRGRSYGYTF. CDR3 nucleotides: TGTGCCAGCCTCCCCAGGGGGCGCTCCTATGGCTACACCTTC.

This clone appeared a few times. The V gene is TRBV19, the J gene TRBJ1-3; a possible D gene is TRBD1 (6 bases). The V end was cut by 6 bases, the J end by 0 bases, with 18 bases between. The CDR3 runs to 17 residues. CDR1 and CDR2 from the germline V gene are LNHDA and SQIVND (reference sequence). CDR3 protein: CASSRDTKGDSGNTIYF. The CDR3 DNA is TGTGCCAGTAGCCGAGACACTAAGGGGGACTCTGGAAACACCATATATTTT.

The CDR3 sequence is CASSGGDCSTDTQYF. CDR3 DNA sequence: TGCGCCAGCAGCGGCGGGGACTGTAGCACAGATACGCAGTATTTT. The V gene is TRBV5-1, the J gene TRBJ2-3, with D possibly TRBD2 on 6 matching bases. CDR1 SGHRS and CDR2 YFSETQ come from the germline V gene. V lost 4 bases and J 0 bases, leaving 12 bases between the germline ends. The CDR3 is 15 amino acids.

This clone was recorded only once. The chain employs TRBV6-6 and TRBJ2-1; D not certain. In germline, CDR1 is MNHNY, CDR2 SVGAGI (reference sequence). V was pared by 2 bases and J by 5 bases, with 13 bases between. The CDR3 consists of 15 residues. The CDR3: CASSYRVVPDNEQFF. The CDR3 DNA follows: TGTGCCAGCAGTTACCGGGTAGTCCCCGACAATGAGCAGTTCTTC.

This rearrangement joins TRBV7-9 to TRBJ1-5, with D possibly TRBD1 on 5 matching bases. The CDR3 sequence is 16 residues long. From germline, CDR1 is SEHNR and CDR2 FQNEAQ (reference sequence). The germline V and J ends were trimmed by 1 base and 5 bases, with 15 bases remaining between them. The CDR3 spells CASSLERPGLDQPQHF. Written as DNA, the CDR3 is TGTGCCAGCAGCTTAGAGAGGCCAGGGCTAGATCAGCCCCAGCATTTT.

The rearrangement joins TRBV6-5 to TRBJ1-1, with TRBD1 identical over 8 bases. The J segment lost 6 bases and the V segment lost 1 base, leaving 4 bases of the junction unmatched. The germline V gene encodes CDR1 MNHEY and CDR2 SVGAGI. This CDR3 region has 14 residues. CDR3 region: CASSYYQQGAEAFF. The DNA for the CDR3 is TGTGCCAGCAGTTACTACCAACAGGGGGCTGAAGCTTTCTTT.

The chain uses TRBV6-1 and TRBJ1-1, with D possibly being TRBD1 (6 bases). V was pared by 2 bases and J by 5 bases, with 18 bases between. CDR1 and CDR2 from the germline V gene are MNHNS and SASEGT. This CDR3 contains 16 residues. The CDR3 loop reads CASSEPGRKGVTEAFF. The CDR3 coding sequence is TGTGCCAGCAGTGAACCGGGACGCAAGGGGGTAACTGAAGCTTTCTTT.

Worth noting for this clone: An end of the junction differs from the germline gene, which may be a read error. The chain uses TRBV5-5 and TRBJ2-6, with D perhaps TRBD1 (6 bases). This CDR3 has 15 residues. CDR1 is SGHKS, CDR2 YYEKEE, per germline (reference sequence). The CDR3 nucleotides read TGTGCCAGCAGCTTGGCCCCCGAGGGGGTCAACGTCCTGACTTTC. Protein sequence: CASSLAPEGVNVLTF.

The chain has TRBV18 and TRBJ2-5, with 9 bases lining up with TRBD2. There are 17 residues in the CDR3. CDR1 KGHSH and CDR2 LQKENI come from the germline V gene. V lost 1 base, J lost 5 bases, and 11 bases stayed unmatched. CDR3 DNA: TGTGCCAGCTCACCACGGGGTAGCGGGAGTCAGGGGGAGACCCAGTACTTC. Protein: CASSPRGSGSQGETQYF.

The J gene is TRBJ2-7, the V gene TRBV5-1; 14 positions agree with TRBD2. The length of the CDR3 is 18 residues. The V gene end was trimmed by 4 bases and the J gene end by 2 bases; junction bases not matched to a gene: 11. Germline V gene data show CDR1 as SGHRS and CDR2 as YFSETQ. CDR3 sequence reads: CASSPFFGLAGGPYEQYF. For the CDR3, the DNA is TGCGCCAGCAGCCCCTTCTTTGGACTAGCGGGGGGTCCCTACGAGCAGTACTTC.

The gene calls are TRBV2 and TRBJ1-2, with D unclear. The CDR3 covers 14 residues. Trimming shortened V by 7 bases and J by 0 bases, and 12 bases separated the two germline ends. The germline V gene has CDR1 SNHLY and CDR2 FYNNEI. The CDR3 DNA reads TGTGCCAGCACGGAGGGCGGAGCTAACTATGGCTACACCTTC. Protein sequence: CASTEGGANYGYTF.

A note on this clone: The same CDR3 arises from other DNA sequences in this sample as well. The chain is built from TRBV27 and TRBJ2-5; D not certain. The V end lost 4 bases, the J end lost 5 bases, and 5 bases lay between the germline ends. Germline V gives CDR1 MNHEY, CDR2 SMNVEV (reference sequence). This CDR3 is built from 11 residues. As DNA, the CDR3 is TGTGCCAGCAGTTCTCAGGAGACCCAGTACTTC. As protein: CASSSQETQYF.

The chain employs TRBV7-2 and TRBJ2-4, with TRBD1 as a possible D gene (5 bases). The CDR3 runs to 18 residues. Germline CDR1 reads SGHTA; CDR2 reads FQGNSA. Trimming removed 1 base at V and 0 bases at J, with 16 bases between. The CDR3 reads CASSLVSYRILAKNIQYF. CDR3 DNA: TGTGCCAGCAGCTTAGTCTCATACAGGATCCTAGCCAAAAACATTCAGTACTTC.

The chain combines TRBV7-4 with TRBJ1-2; D remains unclear. The CDR3 is 16 residues long. Trimming took 1 base from V and 1 from J, leaving 13 bases between them. CDR1 and CDR2 from the germline V gene are SGHVT and SQSDAQ. The CDR3 nucleotides are TGTGCCAGCAGCTTAGATCTTTGGGCCTTTAACTATGGCTACACCTTC. Amino acid sequence: CASSLDLWAFNYGYTF. The full variable domain, completed using reference TRBV7-4 and TRBJ1-2, is GAGVSQSPRYKVAKRGRDVALRCDSISGHVTLYWYRQTLGQGSEVLTYSQSDAQRDKSGRPSGRFSAERPERSVSTLKIQRTEQGDSAVYLCASSLDLWAFNYGYTFGSGTRLTVV.

J is TRBJ2-5 and V is TRBV10-3; 15 nucleotides line up with TRBD2. The germline gives CDR1 ENHRY, CDR2 SYGVKD. V lost 2 bases, J lost 0 bases, and 7 bases stayed unmatched. CDR3 length: 19 residues. As DNA, the CDR3 is TGTGCCATCAGTGAGCCCCGGACTAGCGGGGGGGCTAACCAAGAGACCCAGTACTTC. The encoded protein is CAISEPRTSGGANQETQYF.

The rearrangement joins TRBV7-9 to TRBJ1-2; D call uncertain. Trimming stripped 5 bases from V and 3 bases from J, with 13 bases between. The CDR3 contains 14 residues. Germline CDR1 and CDR2: SEHNR and FQNEAQ (reference sequence). The DNA for the CDR3 is TGTGCCAGCAGCCCAGCAACTCGGGACTATGGCTACACCTTC. This sequence encodes CASSPATRDYGYTF.

This sequence joins TRBV19 and TRBJ1-1, with 11 bases that match TRBD1. CDR3 size: 22 residues. After removal of 4 bases from V and 0 bases from J, the junction contained 22 bases not matched to a gene. The germline V gene encodes CDR1 LNHDA and CDR2 SQIVND (reference sequence). The CDR3, as DNA: TGTGCCAGTAGTAGGTTGCTATTGGACAGGGGGCAACCCACGCCAATGAACACTGAAGCTTTCTTT. This translates into CASSRLLLDRGQPTPMNTEAFF.

The chain links TRBV5-4 to TRBJ1-6, with no clear D. Germline V gene lookup returns CDR1 SGHNT and CDR2 YYREEE (reference sequence). This CDR3 comprises 14 residues. Between the trimmed V and J ends, which lost 4 bases and 8 bases, there was a span of 13 bases. The CDR3 loop is CASSPGSQDSPLHF. DNA for the CDR3: TGTGCCAGCAGCCCTGGGAGCCAAGATTCACCCCTCCACTTT.

This chain links TRBV6-4 with TRBJ2-1; D may be TRBD1 (6 bases). The CDR3 loop spans 16 amino acids. From germline, CDR1 is MRHNA and CDR2 SNTAGT. V shed 3 bases and J shed 5 bases, with 17 bases lying between them. Here the CDR3 DNA reads TGTGCCAGCAGTGAAACAGGGTCCCTCCCCCACAATGAGCAGTTCTTC. It yields the protein CASSETGSLPHNEQFF.

The rearrangement joins TRBV29-1 to TRBJ1-2; D may be TRBD1 (6 bases). Per the germline V gene, CDR1 is SQVTM and CDR2 is ANQGSEA. Trimming took 5 bases from V and 2 from J, leaving 21 bases between them. The CDR3 has 16 residues. This CDR3 is CSVLQSPPGQNYGYTF. The DNA of the CDR3 is TGCAGCGTTCTTCAGAGTCCTCCCGGACAGAACTATGGCTACACCTTC.

The chain employs TRBV5-6 and TRBJ2-5; maybe TRBD2 (7 bases). The CDR3 has 15 amino acids. Trimming removed 0 bases at V and 5 bases at J, with 14 bases between. CDR1 and CDR2 (germline): SGHDT, YYEEEE. The CDR3 nucleotides are TGTGCCAGCAGCTTGGGTGGAGGGGGGGCGGAGACCCAGTACTTC. Its protein is CASSLGGGGAETQYF.